This TCR beta chain was documented in a study of shared clonotypes between healthy human individuals. General study findings and limits: As a rule, naive subsets had a larger estimated richness than memory subsets. Some naive CD4 clonotypes, around 5%, turned up in common across several donors.

Here immunoSEQ multiplex PCR was the method, and the copy in TCRdb shows in-frame clones only, minus some. The data show 1,400,000 or so clones, 97% to 99% seen once. To note about this clone: Its specificity is not known.

Source material: naive CD4+ T cells sorted from blood. Subset reported: CD45RA+ positively selected. The sequence derives from a man aged 25 to 45 in good health.

CDR3 protein: CASSSGVPTGGREAFF. The DNA of the CDR3 is TGTGCCAGCAGCTCCGGGGTTCCCACGGGGGGCAGGGAAGCTTTCTTT. The chain joins TRBV5-4 to TRBJ1-1, with a tentative D call TRBD1 (6 bases). CDR3 length: 16 residues. The V end lost 3 bases, the J end lost 8 bases, and 23 bases lay between the germline ends. The germline CDR1 and CDR2 sequences are SGHNT and YYREEE (reference sequence).